The 23 T cell receptor beta chains reported below all come from one sample, sequenced in a study of blood T cell repertoires in COVID-19. TCRdb's copy holds only in-frame clones and misses some; the assay was immunoSEQ multiplex PCR. The top ten clones hold less than 4% of a sample with 130,000 or so clones, approximately 85% of them seen once. The sample consisted of PBMCs or T cells enriched from blood (not recorded which). All receptors derive from a woman aged 45-59 years with acute COVID-19.

This chain uses TRBV27 with TRBJ1-2; 7 nucleotides align to TRBD1. V trimming: 6 bases; J trimming: 5 bases; junction bases outside the gene matches: 6. CDR1 MNHEY and CDR2 SMNVEV come from the germline V gene (reference sequence). This CDR3 has 13 residues. The CDR3 nucleotides are TGTGCCAGCAGCCGTCCGGGACAGTATGGCTACACCTTC. Amino acids: CASSRPGQYGYTF.

This clone was observed a handful of times. The chain has TRBV4-1 and TRBJ2-7; 8 bases match TRBD2. CDR3 length equals 16 residues. Germline V gene lookup returns CDR1 MGHRA and CDR2 YSYEKL. The J segment lost 6 bases and the V segment lost 3 bases, leaving 13 bases of the junction unmatched. The CDR3 here is CASSHPPTGGASEQYF. CDR3 nucleotides: TGCGCCAGCAGCCACCCTCCCACCGGGGGGGCCTCCGAGCAGTACTTC.

The chain couples TRBV29-1 to TRBJ1-4; D unclear. Trimming stripped 6 bases from V and 3 bases from J, with 17 bases between. The CDR3 length is 15 residues. Germline-derived CDR1 and CDR2 are SQVTM and ANQGSEA. The CDR3 loop reads CSVATWEGANEKLFF. The CDR3 bases are TGCAGCGTCGCCACCTGGGAGGGAGCTAATGAAAAACTGTTTTTT.

The gene calls are TRBV9 and TRBJ2-1; D might be TRBD1 (5 bases). Trimming pared 0 bases from V and 9 bases from J, leaving 10 bases between. Germline CDR1 is SGDLS and CDR2 is YYNGEE. This CDR3 region has 13 residues. The CDR3 DNA sequence: TGTGCCAGCAGCGTAGATCTTAGGGGTGAGCAGTTCTTC. Its protein is CASSVDLRGEQFF. The variable domain in full, completed from reference TRBV9 and TRBJ2-1, reads DSGVTQTPKHLITATGQRVTLRCSPRSGDLSVYWYQQSLDQGLQFLIQYYNGEERAKGNILERFSAQQFPDLHSELNLSSLELGDSALYFCASSVDLRGEQFFGPGTRLTVL.

The CDR3 protein is CASSPDRSTNEKLFF. Written as DNA, the CDR3 is TGTGCCAGCAGCCCGGACAGGAGCACTAATGAAAAACTGTTTTTT. This chain connects TRBV5-4 to TRBJ1-4; 7 positions match TRBD1. Trimming at V came to 4 bases and at J to 2 bases, leaving 5 bases not matched to a gene. The CDR3 is made up of 15 amino acids. CDR1 is SGHNT, CDR2 YYREEE, per germline (reference sequence).

The rearrangement joins TRBV11-1 to TRBJ2-5, with a tentative D call TRBD2 (5 bases). The CDR3 is 12 amino acids. Germline CDR1 and CDR2: SGHAT and FQDESV (reference sequence). The V end lost 4 bases, the J end lost 5 bases, and 8 bases lay between the germline ends. This CDR3 reads CASSSGYETQYF. DNA for the CDR3: TGTGCCAGCAGCTCGGGGTACGAGACCCAGTACTTC.

The rearrangement uses TRBV3-1 (or the pseudogene TRBV3-2) and TRBJ2-2; 7 bases agree with TRBD2. This CDR3 has 17 residues. The germline gives CDR1 LGHDT, CDR2 YNNKEL (reference sequence). The J segment lost 2 bases and the V segment lost 1 base, leaving 7 bases of the junction unmatched. The CDR3 is CASSQVFLAANTGELFF. CDR3 bases: TGTGCCAGCAGCCAAGTCTTCCTAGCGGCAAACACCGGGGAGCTGTTTTTT.

This clone has a handful of counts. The chain employs TRBV19 and TRBJ1-2, with 8 bases fitting TRBD1. The V segment lost 5 bases and the J segment 7 bases; nucleotides outside the gene matches: 3. Germline-derived CDR1 and CDR2 are LNHDA and SQIVND (reference sequence). The CDR3 is 12 residues long. The CDR3 DNA reads as TGTGCCAGTAGTGGACAGGGAGGTGGCTACACCTTC. Amino acids: CASSGQGGGYTF. Full variable domain (outside the CDR3, taken from reference TRBV19 and TRBJ1-2): DGGITQSPKYLFRKEGQNVTLSCEQNLNHDAMYWYRQDPGQGLRLIYYSQIVNDFQKGDIAEGYSVSREKKESFPLTVTSAQKNPTAFYLCASSGQGGGYTFGSGTRLTVV.

J is TRBJ2-7 and V is TRBV19; 7 bases map to TRBD1. J was trimmed by 2 bases and V by 4 bases; bases with no gene match: 8. CDR3 length: 15 residues. Germline lookup yields CDR1 LNHDA and CDR2 SQIVND (reference sequence). The CDR3 protein is CASSTIQGSPYEQYF. As DNA, the CDR3 is TGTGCCAGTAGTACTATACAGGGGTCTCCCTACGAGCAGTACTTC.

The CDR3 region is CASSLQGVGGELFF. In DNA form, the CDR3 reads TGCGCCAGCAGCCTGCAGGGTGTGGGCGGGGAGCTGTTTTTT. The chain links TRBV4-1 to TRBJ2-2; tentative D call: TRBD1 (5 bases). This CDR3 is built from 14 residues. CDR1 is MGHRA and CDR2 is YSYEKL in the germline V gene. V was clipped by 4 bases and J by 7 bases, with 13 bases between them.

A few counts support this clone. The J gene is TRBJ1-1, the V gene TRBV11-3, with D perhaps matching TRBD1 (5 bases). CDR1 and CDR2 (germline): SGHNT, YENEEA. V lost 5 bases, J lost 7 bases, and 11 bases lay in between. This CDR3 is built from 12 residues. CDR3 nucleotide sequence: TGTGCCAGCAGCCTCGGGGGGATTGAAGCTTTCTTT. Protein product: CASSLGGIEAFF.

The genes are TRBV6-1 and TRBJ2-1, with 13 bases matching TRBD2. The CDR3 has 15 residues. Trimming at V came to 3 bases and at J to 8 bases, leaving 4 bases not matched to a gene. Germline loops: CDR1 MNHNS, CDR2 SASEGT. CDR3 protein: CASSEGTSGTHEQFF. The CDR3 region has the DNA TGTGCCAGCAGTGAGGGGACTAGCGGGACCCATGAGCAGTTCTTC.

The genes are TRBV4-1 and TRBJ2-3; possible D gene TRBD2, 6 bases. V lost 0 bases, J lost 1 base, and 11 bases lay in between. This CDR3 is 16 amino acids long. The germline V gene has CDR1 MGHRA and CDR2 YSYEKL. CDR3 in amino acids: CASSQDVASGTDTQYF. CDR3 DNA sequence: TGCGCCAGCAGCCAAGATGTTGCTAGCGGCACAGATACGCAGTATTTT.

This chain uses TRBV5-1 with TRBJ2-7; 9 bases agree with TRBD1. This CDR3 region has 14 residues. Per germline, CDR1 SGHRS and CDR2 YFSETQ. J was trimmed by 1 base and V by 5 bases; bases with no gene match: 4. The CDR3 nucleotides are TGCGCCAGCAGACCGGGACAGGGATCCTACGAGCAGTACTTC. It yields the protein CASRPGQGSYEQYF.

This sequence joins TRBV5-5 and TRBJ2-2, with 15 nucleotides matching TRBD2. The V gene end was trimmed by 9 bases and the J gene end by 7 bases; junction bases not matched to a gene: 13. CDR3 length: 17 residues. In germline, CDR1 is SGHKS, CDR2 YYEKEE (reference sequence). The CDR3 region has the DNA TGTGCCACCAGTCCGGGACTAGCGGGAGGTCGGCACGGGGAGCTGTTTTTT. Translation gives CATSPGLAGGRHGELFF. The full variable domain, its missing parts supplied by reference TRBV5-5 and TRBJ2-2, is DAGVTQSPTHLIKTRGQQVTLRCSPISGHKSVSWYQQVLGQGPQFIFQYYEKEERGRGNFPDRFSARQFPNYSSELNVNALLLGDSALYLCATSPGLAGGRHGELFFGEGSRLTVL.

V and J are TRBV7-2 and TRBJ1-1; D is unclear. There are 14 residues in the CDR3. Trimming removed 1 base from V and 1 base from J, with 7 bases in between. The germline CDR1 and CDR2 sequences are SGHTA and FQGNSA. The CDR3 coding sequence is TGTGCCAGCAGCTTAGGAGTCGGGAACACTGAAGCTTTCTTT. It yields the protein CASSLGVGNTEAFF.

The V gene is TRBV19, the J gene TRBJ2-1; 11 bases are shared with TRBD2. The junction had 5 bases not matched to a gene; V was cut back by 6 bases and J by 7 bases. CDR3 size: 14 residues. Germline-derived CDR1 and CDR2 are LNHDA and SQIVND (reference sequence). DNA of the CDR3: TGTGCCAGTAGCAGGGCTAGCGGGAGGAATGAGCAGTTCTTC. Encoded protein: CASSRASGRNEQFF.

V usage is TRBV3-1 (or the pseudogene TRBV3-2) and J usage is TRBJ1-5; D remains unclear. The CDR3 length is 15 residues. The ends were cut back, 2 bases at V and 0 bases at J, with 8 bases in the middle. Germline V lookup: CDR1 LGHDT, CDR2 YNNKEL (reference sequence). CDR3 nucleotide sequence: TGTGCCAGCAGCCAAACAGTGAATAGCAATCAGCCCCAGCATTTT. Its translation: CASSQTVNSNQPQHF.

CDR3 sequence: CASGPQGIQPQHF. DNA for the CDR3: TGTGCCAGCGGACCCCAGGGAATTCAGCCCCAGCATTTT. The J gene is TRBJ1-5, the V gene TRBV12-3 or TRBV12-4; a possible D gene is TRBD1 (5 bases). With 8 bases removed from V and 6 bases from J, the gap between germline ends came to 14 bases. The CDR3 extends over 13 amino acids.

This chain connects TRBV11-1 to TRBJ2-5; the match to TRBD2 covers 10 bases. Trimming cost V 2 bases and J 4 bases; bases outside gene matches: 4. Looked up from germline, CDR1 is SGHAT and CDR2 is FQDESV (reference sequence). CDR3 length: 15 residues. CDR3 in DNA: TGTGCCAGCAGCTTATCTAGCGGGAGTGGAGAGACCCAGTACTTC. Translating it yields CASSLSSGSGETQYF.

This clone was observed a handful of times. The chain links TRBV6-4 to TRBJ2-3; D perhaps matches TRBD2 (6 bases). V was clipped by 2 bases and J by 7 bases, with 16 bases between them. The CDR3 spans 15 residues. CDR1 is MRHNA, CDR2 SNTAGT, per germline. The DNA of the CDR3 is TGTGCCAGCAGTGACGGGCGGGATGGATGGAATACGCAGTATTTT. This translates into CASSDGRDGWNTQYF.

This clone appeared once. The chain employs TRBV7-2 and TRBJ2-3, with D possibly being TRBD2 (5 bases). The CDR3 runs 14 residues. Per the germline V gene, CDR1 is SGHTA and CDR2 is FQGNSA. V shed 5 bases and J shed 8 bases, with 17 bases lying between them. The CDR3 DNA follows: TGTGCCAGCAGCCCCCAACCCCAGAGCGGTACGCAGTATTTT. Residues: CASSPQPQSGTQYF.

This clone was found a few times. The V and J genes are TRBV27 and TRBJ1-2; D perhaps matches TRBD1 (5 bases). Germline CDR1 is MNHEY and CDR2 is SMNVEV (reference sequence). V was trimmed by 5 bases and J by 3 bases, leaving 16 bases between them. This CDR3 has 15 amino acids. CDR3 sequence (DNA): TGTGCCAGCAGTACCTCGGGGGGGTCGGACTATGGCTACACCTTC. It is translated as CASSTSGGSDYGYTF.